The next 9 T cell receptor beta chains were all read from a single sample in a study of OX40 agonist ivuxolimab in advanced cancers. The protocol was immunoSEQ multiplex PCR, while the TCRdb copy is restricted to in-frame clones and leaves out a portion. This sample has 58,000 or so clones, with about 80% found just once. The material was CD4+ or CD8+ T cells sorted from blood, obtained in a trial of the OX40 agonist ivuxolimab. The receptors here all came from an adult with an advanced solid tumor such as melanoma, head and neck, liver or kidney cancer.

The CDR3 nucleotides are TGTGCCAGCAGTGAGGGAGGGGGCGCTGGGGCCAACGTCCTGACTTTC. Its protein is CASSEGGGAGANVLTF. The rearrangement links TRBV2 to TRBJ2-6; D tentatively fits TRBD1 or TRBD2 (7 bases each). Germline V gene lookup returns CDR1 SNHLY and CDR2 FYNNEI. This CDR3 region has 16 residues. Trimming took 3 bases from V and 2 from J, leaving 11 bases between them.

The J gene is TRBJ2-3, the V gene TRBV2; D uncertain. This CDR3 is 10 amino acids long. Trimming cost V 4 bases and J 10 bases, with 6 bases left between them. From germline, CDR1 is SNHLY and CDR2 FYNNEI. The CDR3 sequence: CASSAAAQYF. CDR3 nucleotide sequence: TGTGCCAGCAGTGCAGCCGCGCAGTATTTT.

This clone was observed at least ten times. V and J are TRBV6-5 and TRBJ1-5, with D hard to call. Germline CDR1 MNHEY, CDR2 SVGAGI. Trimming pared 3 bases from V and 4 bases from J, leaving 7 bases between. The length of the CDR3 is 13 residues. The CDR3 nucleotides read TGTGCCAGCAGTTATAACAGAAATCAGCCCCAGCATTTT. Translation: CASSYNRNQPQHF.

The J gene is TRBJ2-3, the V gene TRBV5-6; 8 positions agree with TRBD2. The CDR3 covers 14 residues. V was pared by 4 bases and J by 7 bases, with 8 bases of the junction left unmatched. The germline V gene encodes CDR1 SGHDT and CDR2 YYEEEE. CDR3 sequence: CASSVSGKANTQYF. The CDR3 coding sequence is TGTGCCAGCAGCGTTAGCGGGAAGGCGAATACGCAGTATTTT.

The gene calls are TRBV6-1 and TRBJ1-4; 7 bases are a match to TRBD1. Trimming removed 3 bases from V and 4 bases from J; junction bases left unmatched: 2. The CDR3 consists of 14 residues. The V gene's germline CDR1 is MNHNS and CDR2 SASEGT. The CDR3 region is CASSEGTDNEKLFF. CDR3 bases: TGTGCCAGCAGTGAGGGGACAGATAATGAAAAACTGTTTTTT.

The rearrangement uses TRBV5-6 and TRBJ2-7; D might be TRBD1 (7 bases). The CDR3 has 15 residues. The V and J ends lost 4 bases and 3 bases respectively, with 17 bases between them. CDR1 is SGHDT and CDR2 is YYEEEE in the germline V gene. The CDR3 sequence: CASSQGGQGYYEQYF. The CDR3 DNA is TGTGCCAGCAGCCAGGGGGGTCAGGGGTACTACGAGCAGTACTTC.

This clone was seen only a few times. The chain has TRBV7-2 and TRBJ2-3; 8 nucleotides match TRBD2. Germline V lookup: CDR1 SGHTA, CDR2 FQGNSA. The CDR3 is 15 amino acids. V gave up 0 bases and J gave up 3 bases; unmatched junction bases: 2. The CDR3: CASSLASGSTDTQYF. DNA of the CDR3: TGTGCCAGCAGCTTAGCCAGCGGGAGTACAGATACGCAGTATTTT.

The V call is TRBV11-3, the J call TRBJ2-2; 12 nucleotides line up with TRBD2. From germline, CDR1 is SGHNT and CDR2 YENEEA. This CDR3 comprises 15 residues. After removal of 1 base from V and 10 bases from J, the junction contained 4 bases not matched to a gene. The CDR3 reads CASSLGLAGVKELFF. The CDR3 coding sequence is TGTGCCAGCAGCTTAGGACTAGCGGGAGTAAAGGAGCTGTTTTTT.

The J gene is TRBJ2-7, the V gene TRBV11-2, with D uncertain. V was shortened by 5 bases and J by 3 bases, with 8 bases between the two germline ends. The CDR3 is 12 residues long. Germline CDR1 is SGHAT and CDR2 is FQNNGV. The CDR3 loop reads CASSLGYYEQYF. CDR3 nucleotides: TGTGCCAGCAGCCTAGGGTACTACGAGCAGTACTTC.